This TCR beta chain was captured in a study of cytomegalovirus exposure and HLA in healthy donors. Study-level background: From about 180 million T cells, an earlier analysis saw roughly 110 million unique TCR beta sequences. Across some 400 genotyped donors, over 70% landed in the Caucasian-associated ancestry cluster. Study-wide findings and caveats: In a later analysis, a genetic analysis reported fewer productive-TCR N-insertions in an Asian-associated ancestry cluster than the cohort average. Earlier findings revealed that most TCR beta V segments proved productive either about 87% or about 30% of the time.

There are many counts of this clone. Antigen specificity is unknown. PCR primers comprised 60 Vbeta and 13 Jbeta primers. The repertoire was sequenced with immunoSEQ multiplex PCR; TCRdb's copy has only in-frame clones and lacks some. The sample contains 70,000 to 85,000 clones, approximately 66% of which appear only once. Germline CDR1 WSHSY, CDR2 SAAADI. The CDR3 totals 16 residues. With V trimmed by 2 bases and J by 0 bases, 2 bases remained unmatched. This chain connects TRBV10-2 to TRBJ2-2; 8 bases are a match to TRBD2. The sequence was obtained from a male donor in good health and CMV-seropositive. Material for sequencing was PBMCs. The CDR3 coding sequence is TGCGCCAGCAGTGAGACTAGCGGAGCGAACACCGGGGAGCTGTTTTTT. Its protein is CASSETSGANTGELFF.